Presented here are 2 T cell receptor beta chains from one specimen sequenced in a study of molecular identifiers for immune sequencing clone quantification listed by TCRdb under 2018. The library was built by means of PCR. Data came from a NextSeq 500. The raw public reads went through TCRdb reprocessing: fastp at Q25, MiXCR clone calling, in-frame beta chains kept. Merged by CDR3 protein, the rows form single entries marked with the most common genes and DNA. The sample records hundreds of thousands of distinct CDR3 sequences, about 25% of which are singletons. The top ten clones comprise about 0.73% of the sample. The specimen was naive CD8+ T cells from blood, with Jurkat cell RNA spiked in. The sample's cell subset or site label is to be understood as: FACS-sorted CD8+CD4-CCR7+CD45RA+ naive T cells. The receptors were gathered from a human donor in good health. Some libraries in this study had Jurkat cell RNA spiked in.

In this sample, this clonotype turned up a few times. The rearrangement joins TRBV27 to TRBJ2-6; D assignment may be TRBD1 or TRBD2 (6 bases each). Germline V gene data show CDR1 as MNHEY and CDR2 as SMNVEV (reference sequence). The ends were cut back, 0 bases at V and 1 base at J, with 7 bases in the middle. The CDR3 consists of 16 residues. The CDR3 here is CASSLSGGSGANVLTF. CDR3 coding DNA: TGTGCCAGCAGTTTATCAGGGGGGTCTGGGGCCAACGTCCTGACTTTC. The full variable domain, in which reference TRBV27 and TRBJ2-6 provide the parts outside the CDR3, is EAQVTQNPRYLITVTGKKLTVTCSQNMNHEYMSWYRQDPGLGLRQIYYSMNVEVTDKGDVPEGYKVSRKEKRNFPLILESPSPNQTSLYFCASSLSGGSGANVLTFGAGSRLTVL.

This clonotype was seen only a few times. This chain uses TRBV6-5 with TRBJ1-6; unclear D gene. Trimming removed 8 bases from V and 11 bases from J, with 10 bases in between. The germline V gene encodes CDR1 MNHEY and CDR2 SVGAGI. CDR3 length equals 11 residues. The CDR3 is CASGSIAPLHF. CDR3 bases: TGTGCCAGCGGCAGTATTGCACCCCTCCACTTT.